Described below is a single TCR beta chain sequence and its context. TCRdb's copy holds only in-frame clones and misses some; the assay was immunoSEQ multiplex PCR. The table includes tens of thousands of clones, around three quarters detected once. Germline loops: CDR1 SGHAT, CDR2 FQNNGV. The CDR3 is made up of 16 amino acids. V lost 5 bases, J lost 7 bases, and 9 bases stayed unmatched. This sample stems from a study of blood T cell repertoires in COVID-19. Sequenced material: peripheral blood. The chain joins TRBV11-2 to TRBJ2-1, with TRBD2 matching over 12 bases. The clonotype comes from a man aged 60 to 69 with acute or convalescent COVID-19. The CDR3 loop is CASSPRGLAGINEQFF. The CDR3 DNA follows: TGTGCCAGCAGCCCCCGAGGACTAGCGGGGATAAATGAGCAGTTCTTC. The whole variable domain, filled in from reference TRBV11-2 and TRBJ2-1, reads EAGVAQSPRYKIIEKRQSVAFWCNPISGHATLYWYQQILGQGPKLLIQFQNNGVVDDSQLPKDRFSAERLKGVDSTLKIQPAKLEDSAVYLCASSPRGLAGINEQFFGPGTRLTVL.